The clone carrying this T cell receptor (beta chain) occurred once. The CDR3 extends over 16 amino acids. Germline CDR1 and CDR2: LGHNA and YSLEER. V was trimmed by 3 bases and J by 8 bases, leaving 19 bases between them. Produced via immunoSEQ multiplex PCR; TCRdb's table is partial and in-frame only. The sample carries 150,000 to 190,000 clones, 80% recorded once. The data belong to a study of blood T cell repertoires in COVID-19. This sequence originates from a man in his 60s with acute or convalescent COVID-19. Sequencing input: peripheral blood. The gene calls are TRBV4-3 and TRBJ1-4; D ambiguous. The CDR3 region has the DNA TGCGCCAGCAGCCACATTCGGGCAGGCCGGGGAGAAAAACTGTTTTTT. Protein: CASSHIRAGRGEKLFF.